Below, 23 T cell receptor beta chains from the same sample are listed, as sequenced in a study of blood T cells in healthy people across ages. The authors ran a second PCR of roughly 6 to 12 cycles using a sample-barcoded 5' primer and a J-beta primer mix. One entry per CDR3 protein, called by TCRdb with MiXCR from the 5' RACE reads. In the table there are 1.5 million to 2 million distinct CDR3 sequences, about 31% of which are singletons. Sequences were obtained from blood. All receptors derive from a woman aged 25 to 45 in good health.

This clonotype was detected only a few times. The chain employs TRBV6-1 and TRBJ2-5; TRBD2 might be the D (6 bases). From germline, CDR1 is MNHNS and CDR2 SASEGT. The length of the CDR3 is 13 residues. With 7 bases removed from V and 5 bases from J, the gap between germline ends came to 14 bases. As DNA, the CDR3 is TGTGCCAGCATGCAGGGACTCCGGGAGACCCAGTACTTC. It translates to CASMQGLRETQYF.

CDR3 nucleotides: TGTGCCAGCAGTTCATGGACTAGCGGGAGGCCGTTATGGGAGCAGTTCTTC. Translation: CASSSWTSGRPLWEQFF. This rearrangement joins TRBV27 to TRBJ2-1; 14 positions agree with TRBD2. This CDR3 has 17 amino acids. Per the germline V gene, CDR1 is MNHEY and CDR2 is SMNVEV (reference sequence). With V trimmed by 4 bases and J by 10 bases, 12 bases remained unmatched.

V is TRBV30 and J is TRBJ1-3; 8 positions agree with TRBD1. Unmatched junction bases numbered 7, after V lost 2 bases and J lost 4 bases. CDR1 is GTSNPN and CDR2 is SVGIG in the germline V gene (reference sequence). The CDR3 totals 15 residues. CDR3 coding DNA: TGTGCCTGGAGTCAAGGACAGGGCAAAGGAAACACCATATATTTT. It translates to CAWSQGQGKGNTIYF.

This clonotype was observed a handful of times. The chain joins TRBV20-1 to TRBJ2-7; perhaps D is TRBD1 or TRBD2 (5 bases each). There are 13 residues in the CDR3. The V end was cut by 2 bases, the J end by 5 bases, with 13 bases between. Germline V gene data show CDR1 as DFQATT and CDR2 as SNEGSKA (reference sequence). CDR3: CSARSPRGHEQYF. The CDR3 DNA is TGCAGTGCTAGATCCCCCCGGGGCCACGAGCAGTACTTC.

This chain connects TRBV3-1 to TRBJ1-1; D call uncertain. CDR3 length: 13 residues. Germline V gene sequence: CDR1 LGHDT, CDR2 YNNKEL (reference sequence). Trimming removed 0 bases from V and 6 bases from J, with 8 bases in between. The CDR3 region has the DNA TGTGCCAGCAGCCAAGAGCCCGTCCCTGAAGCTTTCTTT. Its translation: CASSQEPVPEAFF.

The chain couples TRBV20-1 to TRBJ2-3; the D gene is possibly TRBD2 (5 bases). The germline V gene encodes CDR1 DFQATT and CDR2 SNEGSKA (reference sequence). V lost 5 bases to trimming and J lost 6 bases, with 15 bases between them. The CDR3 length is 13 residues. The DNA for the CDR3 is TGCAGTGCTCATGAGGCCGGGGAGGATACGCAGTATTTT. It is translated as CSAHEAGEDTQYF.

This chain connects TRBV6-1 to TRBJ2-3; D is unresolved. Per the germline V gene, CDR1 is MNHNS and CDR2 is SASEGT. The CDR3 is 12 residues long. V lost 4 bases, J lost 4 bases, and 6 bases lay in between. CDR3 DNA sequence: TGTGCCAGCAGTGCCATCTCAGATACGCAGTATTTT. It translates to CASSAISDTQYF.

This clonotype occurred many times. This rearrangement joins TRBV4-1 to TRBJ2-1; TRBD2 agrees at 7 bases. V lost 3 bases to trimming and J lost 5 bases; unmatched junction nucleotides: 13. Germline CDR1 reads MGHRA; CDR2 reads YSYEKL. The CDR3 totals 17 residues. As DNA, the CDR3 is TGCGCCAGCAGCCACCCAGCATGGGGGGGATACCACAATGAGCAGTTCTTC. It yields the protein CASSHPAWGGYHNEQFF.

The chain carries TRBV6-2 or TRBV6-3 and TRBJ2-3; D is perhaps TRBD1 (5 bases). The CDR3 has 14 amino acids. V was pared by 2 bases and J by 7 bases, with 13 bases between. From germline, CDR1 is MNHEY and CDR2 SVGEGT. The CDR3 DNA sequence: TGTGCCAGCAGTTACGGCCAGGGTTGGAATACGCAGTATTTT. Protein product: CASSYGQGWNTQYF.

The CDR3 DNA reads as TGTGCCAGCAGTCCGCCGATTCAGACAGGGTTCCGGCCCTACGAGCAGTACTTC. Its protein is CASSPPIQTGFRPYEQYF. The V and J genes are TRBV27 and TRBJ2-7; 7 positions agree with TRBD1. The CDR3 totals 18 residues. V dropped 5 bases and J dropped 2; count of bases not matched to a gene: 18. Germline V gives CDR1 MNHEY, CDR2 SMNVEV (reference sequence).

This clonotype was seen only a few times. CDR3 amino acids: CASSKAVSEGTDTQYF. The CDR3 nucleotides read TGTGCCAGCAGCAAAGCTGTGAGCGAGGGCACAGATACGCAGTATTTT. The chain joins TRBV21-1 to TRBJ2-3. TRBV21-1 is classified as a pseudogene. The CDR3 is made up of 16 amino acids.

The chain uses TRBV5-1 and TRBJ2-1; possibly TRBD1 or TRBD2 for D (6 bases each). Germline CDR1 is SGHRS and CDR2 is YFSETQ. V was clipped by 0 bases and J by 9 bases, with 13 bases between them. This CDR3 is 14 amino acids long. CDR3 sequence: CASSLGGGGSEQFF. The CDR3 nucleotides are TGCGCCAGCAGCTTGGGAGGAGGGGGGAGTGAGCAGTTCTTC. The whole variable domain, filled in from reference TRBV5-1 and TRBJ2-1, reads KAGVTQTPRYLIKTRGQQVTLSCSPISGHRSVSWYQQTPGQGLQFLFEYFSETQRNKGNFPGRFSGRQFSNSRSEMNVSTLELGDSALYLCASSLGGGGSEQFFGPGTRLTVL.

This clonotype was recorded a few times. The chain recombines TRBV27 with TRBJ2-7; TRBD2 aligns across 14 bases. Per germline, CDR1 MNHEY and CDR2 SMNVEV (reference sequence). Unmatched junction bases numbered 7, after V lost 0 bases and J lost 6 bases. The CDR3 totals 17 residues. The CDR3 protein is CASSLSASGTSGSEQYF. The DNA for the CDR3 is TGTGCCAGCAGTTTATCGGCTTCCGGGACTAGCGGGAGCGAGCAGTACTTC.

The CDR3 DNA sequence: TGTGCCAGCAATCCCCGGATCTATGGCTACACCTTC. Encoded protein: CASNPRIYGYTF. The chain uses TRBV6-1 and TRBJ1-2; D not certain. From germline, CDR1 is MNHNS and CDR2 SASEGT. The CDR3 is made up of 12 amino acids. The V gene lost 7 bases and the J gene lost 4 bases, with 10 bases spanning the gap.

The gene calls are TRBV2 and TRBJ2-7; possibly TRBD2 for D (6 bases). This CDR3 spans 15 amino acids. Between the trimmed V and J ends, which lost 6 bases and 2 bases, there was a span of 17 bases. Germline CDR1 SNHLY, CDR2 FYNNEI. CDR3 DNA sequence: TGTGCCAGCAGGAAACCGGGACTGGGGGCCTACGAGCAGTACTTC. It specifies CASRKPGLGAYEQYF.

This clonotype was counted between two and nine times. V is TRBV30 and J is TRBJ1-2; TRBD1 aligns across 7 bases. This CDR3 region has 11 residues. After removal of 0 bases from V and 8 bases from J, the junction contained 0 bases not matched to a gene. The germline V gene encodes CDR1 GTSNPN and CDR2 SVGIG (reference sequence). CDR3 bases: TGTGCCTGGAGTGTACAGGGGGGCTACACCTTC. Its translation is CAWSVQGGYTF.

This clonotype was counted between two and nine times. V gene TRBV15 combines with J gene TRBJ1-2, with D possibly matching TRBD1 (5 bases). Germline V gene lookup returns CDR1 LNHNV and CDR2 YYDKDF (reference sequence). The CDR3 runs to 14 residues. V gave up 1 base and J gave up 4 bases, with 10 bases separating them. The DNA of the CDR3 is TGTGCCACCAGCAGAGGACAGAAACCCTATGGCTACACCTTC. Translation gives CATSRGQKPYGYTF.

This clonotype has a handful of counts. This sequence joins TRBV20-1 and TRBJ1-2; D is unclear. Germline-derived CDR1 and CDR2 are DFQATT and SNEGSKA (reference sequence). The CDR3 covers 11 residues. V was trimmed by 7 bases and J by 4 bases, leaving 10 bases between them. CDR3 sequence reads: CSVIVSYGYTF. Written as DNA, the CDR3 is TGCAGTGTAATAGTAAGCTATGGCTACACCTTC.

The rearrangement uses TRBV6-1 and TRBJ1-1, with TRBD1 as a possible D gene (6 bases). Germline V gene sequence: CDR1 MNHNS, CDR2 SASEGT. The CDR3 totals 13 residues. V lost 6 bases to trimming and J lost 10 bases, with 18 bases between them. The CDR3 spells CASRETGGLGAFF. The CDR3, as DNA: TGTGCCAGCAGGGAGACAGGAGGCTTAGGAGCTTTCTTT.

The gene calls are TRBV5-4 and TRBJ2-3, with a possible D match to TRBD1 (6 bases). Per germline, CDR1 SGHNT and CDR2 YYREEE (reference sequence). V lost 4 bases and J lost 0, with 12 bases in between. The CDR3 has 15 residues. The CDR3, as DNA: TGTGCCAGCAGCGCGGACAGTAAAAGCACAGATACGCAGTATTTT. Translating gives CASSADSKSTDTQYF.

This clonotype appeared once. The rearrangement joins TRBV13 to TRBJ2-1; 10 bases match TRBD1. The CDR3 consists of 17 residues. After removal of 5 bases from V and 2 bases from J, the junction contained 9 bases not matched to a gene. Looked up from germline, CDR1 is PRHDT and CDR2 is FYEKMQ (reference sequence). DNA of the CDR3: TGTGCCAGCAGCGACAGGGGGCCCTCACCCACCTACAATGAGCAGTTCTTC. This gives the protein CASSDRGPSPTYNEQFF.

The chain joins TRBV9 to TRBJ2-3; maybe TRBD1 (6 bases). This CDR3 region has 15 residues. The V gene lost 1 base and the J gene lost 2 bases, with 11 bases spanning the gap. Germline CDR1 is SGDLS and CDR2 is YYNGEE. In nucleotides, the CDR3 is TGTGCCAGCAGCGTATTGGACAGCGACACAGATACGCAGTATTTT. Encoded protein: CASSVLDSDTDTQYF.

The table lists this clonotype with many counts. This chain connects TRBV7-2 to TRBJ2-5; 12 nucleotides align to TRBD2. V shed 4 bases, J shed 8 bases, and the junction held 5 bases outside the gene matches. Germline loops: CDR1 SGHTA, CDR2 FQGNSA. The CDR3 is made up of 14 amino acids. Here the CDR3 DNA reads TGTGCCAGCAGCTCTAGCGGGGGGGCTAGCACCCAGTACTTC. This translates into CASSSSGGASTQYF.